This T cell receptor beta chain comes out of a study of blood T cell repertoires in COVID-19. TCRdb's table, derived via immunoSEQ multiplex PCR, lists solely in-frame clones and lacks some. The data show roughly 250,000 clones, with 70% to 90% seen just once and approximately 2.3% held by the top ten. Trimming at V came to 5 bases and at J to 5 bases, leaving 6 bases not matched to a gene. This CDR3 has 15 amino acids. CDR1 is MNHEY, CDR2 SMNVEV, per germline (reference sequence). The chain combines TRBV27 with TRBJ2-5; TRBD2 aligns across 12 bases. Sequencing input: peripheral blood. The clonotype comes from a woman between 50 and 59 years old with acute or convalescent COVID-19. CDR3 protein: CASSPGLAGFETQYF. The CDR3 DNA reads TGTGCCAGCAGTCCGGGACTAGCGGGTTTCGAGACCCAGTACTTC.